This TCR beta chain was obtained from a study of blood T cells in healthy people across ages (dated by TCRdb to about 2015). Some background on the complete study: Template switching captured roughly one uniquely barcoded TCR beta cDNA molecule per two T cells in model experiments. The study measured age-related changes in TCR beta repertoire diversity using deep sequencing normalized with unique cDNA molecular identifiers. The donors were split into four age groups: young (average about 16 years), middle-aged (nearly 40), aged (approximately 60) and long-lived (roughly 80). Donors of different ages were randomly distributed across sequencing lanes to avoid experimental bias. Two additional independent replicas of 1 million unique cDNA reads from the same blood draw were analyzed for two donors (one aged 18 to 29 and one aged 80 or older). The investigation overall reported the following: Since profiling was done on bulk unsorted PBMCs, naive and antigen-experienced compartments could not be conclusively compared. Because the CMV infection status of the donors was unknown, age-related changes in expanded clonotypes may potentially have been confounded. Estimates of total diversity from one million sequenced T cells were regarded as lower bounds and underestimates. There was a strong correlation between observed TCR beta diversity and the percentage of naive T cells measured by flow cytometry. The long-lived group showed more naive CD4+ T cells, fewer expanded clones and increased TCR diversity than the aged group, suggesting age selection. Observed TCR beta diversity per million T cells fell roughly linearly with age, and a significant reduction was already apparent by age about 43.

This clonotype was detected a few times. Its antigen is currently not known. Base qualities are not recorded, but no much larger clone differs from it by a single base. The donors were around 39 Caucasian individuals from Russia, aged roughly 6 to 100 years, who were systemically healthy. Each donor gave about 11 milliliters of peripheral blood, drawn into EDTA-treated Vacutainer tubes. Ficoll-Paque density-gradient centrifugation was used to isolate PBMCs, with at least 6 million per sample. Total RNA was extracted from PBMCs with Trizol reagent, with at least 6 micrograms obtained per sample. For every donor, an aliquot of PBMCs went through flow cytometry to measure the percentages of naive CD45RAhigh/CD27high T cells. The protocol used for the library was 5' RACE. Reads for this sample came from an Illumina HiSeq 2500. A second PCR of 7 to 11 cycles was run with a J-beta primer mix and a sample-barcoded 5' primer. A template-switch 5' adaptor carrying 12 random nucleotides introduced a unique molecular identifier onto each TCR beta cDNA molecule. Each sample yielded at least 2.5 million CDR3-containing paired-end reads. The Mint cDNA synthesis kit, primed by a TRBC-specific oligonucleotide, was used to synthesize first-strand cDNA from all RNA. All cDNA was treated with uracil-DNA glycosylase and then went through a first 18-cycle PCR with the universal primers M1SS and BC2_uni_R. Regarding the original processing steps: Each sample was normalized by randomly selecting 1 million high-quality reads, each carrying a distinct molecular identifier. Instead of being binned into consensus sequences, reads with shared molecular identifiers were discarded. MiTCR, with a Q25 quality threshold and the strictest error-elimination algorithm, was used for CDR3 identification, clonotype clustering and error correction. A nonparametric unseen species model using Euler transformation provided a lower-bound estimate of total TCR beta diversity. TCRdb trimmed the raw reads at Q25, called clones with MiXCR and kept productive beta chains. Rows are unified per CDR3 protein, each entry keeping the most common DNA and genes. It is TCRdb's table, rather than the study itself, that gives the V and J calls and clone size. Within this sample are 540,000 or so distinct CDR3 sequences, with about 25% of them counted one time only. Around 20% of the sample belongs to the ten largest clones.

V is clipped by 6 bases and J by 5 bases, and the sequence between their germline boundaries is 2 bases long. The CDR3 goes from the cysteine to the phenylalanine over 11 residues. Here the CDR3 DNA is all that survives: 33 bases in frame from base 1. The germline V gene encodes CDR1 SNHLY and CDR2 FYNNEI. This clonotype was sampled from a woman aged 70-85 years in good health. The specimen sequenced was blood. The chain uses TRBV2 and TRBJ1-6; a confident D gene designation cannot be given. The base sequence is TGTGCCAGCAGGGATAATTCACCCCTCCACTTT. Translation gives CASRDNSPLHF.